These 27 T cell receptor beta chains originate from one sample sequenced in a study of beta chain features in type 1 diabetes (dated by TCRdb to the late 2010s). Receptor amplification or capture employed the immunoSEQ multiplex PCR assay. All of the isolated RNA was reverse transcribed with the High Capacity cDNA Reverse Transcription Kit, so expressed TCRB transcripts were sequenced. The table comes from immuneACCESS by way of TCRdb, which keeps in-frame sequences with V and J called. Part of the clones is missing from these tables; in studies checked, under half for an unresolved V gene and the rest for unknown reasons. Present in this sample are 500,000 to 700,000 clones, roughly a sixth of which were seen just once. In total, the top ten clones hold around 0.1% of the sample. The sample was naive CD4+ T cells from blood. The sample's cell subset or site label, in plain terms: true naive CD4+ T cells. The receptor source for this set is a man aged 18 to 35 in good health.

This clone appeared a few times. The gene calls are TRBV7-2 and TRBJ2-3; D may be TRBD2 (6 bases). CDR3 length: 14 residues. Trimming left V 7 bases short and J 0 bases short, with 11 bases between. CDR1 SGHTA and CDR2 FQGNSA come from the germline V gene. The CDR3 nucleotides read TGTGCCAGCACGGAGGGGATTAGCACAGATACGCAGTATTTT. Its translation is CASTEGISTDTQYF. Full variable domain (rest looked up from reference TRBV7-2 and TRBJ2-3): GAGVSQSPSNKVTEKGKDVELRCDPISGHTALYWYRQSLGQGLEFLIYFQGNSAPDKSGLPSDRFSAERTGGSVSTLTIQRTQQEDSAVYLCASTEGISTDTQYFGPGTRLTVL.

This clone has a handful of counts. The chain links TRBV7-9 to TRBJ2-5; D possibly corresponds to TRBD1 (5 bases). The CDR3 loop spans 16 amino acids. Germline CDR1 reads SEHNR; CDR2 reads FQNEAQ (reference sequence). The V and J ends lost 1 base and 4 bases respectively, with 16 bases between them. The CDR3 nucleotides read TGTGCCAGCAGCTTAGTGGGGCGGCAGTCCGGAGAGACCCAGTACTTC. It is translated as CASSLVGRQSGETQYF.

This clone was recorded a few times. V and J are TRBV7-2 and TRBJ2-7; 10 nucleotides line up with TRBD1. V trimming: 8 bases; J trimming: 5 bases; junction bases outside the gene matches: 9. Germline CDR1 is SGHTA and CDR2 is FQGNSA. The CDR3 sequence is 14 residues long. This CDR3 is CASSMTGGTHEQYF. The CDR3 coding sequence is TGTGCCAGCTCCATGACAGGGGGCACCCACGAGCAGTACTTC.

There are a few counts of this clone. The chain links TRBV6-5 to TRBJ2-1; 7 bases are shared with TRBD2. V lost 5 bases and J lost 7; bases outside the gene matches: 11. Germline assignment: CDR1 MNHEY and CDR2 SVGAGI. The CDR3 sequence is 15 residues long. This CDR3 reads CASSTPRGGSNEQFF. CDR3 in DNA: TGTGCCAGCAGTACCCCTCGCGGGGGAAGTAATGAGCAGTTCTTC.

This clone was seen only a few times. The rearrangement uses TRBV5-1 and TRBJ2-1, with TRBD2 matching 10 bases. The ends lost 7 bases at V and 5 bases at J; junction bases unmatched: 9. The CDR3 loop spans 15 amino acids. Germline CDR1 reads SGHRS; CDR2 reads YFSETQ. The CDR3 reads CASVPTSGSNNEQFF. The CDR3 DNA reads TGCGCCAGCGTTCCGACTAGCGGGTCTAACAATGAGCAGTTCTTC.

This clone was counted a few times. This chain uses TRBV2 with TRBJ2-6, with D uncertain. Trimming left V 8 bases short and J 0 bases short, with 2 bases between. Germline CDR1 SNHLY, CDR2 FYNNEI. This CDR3 has 12 residues. The CDR3 loop is CASASGANVLTF. DNA for the CDR3: TGTGCCAGCGCCTCTGGGGCCAACGTCCTGACTTTC.

Note on this clone: This sample also contains other DNA sequences that code for the same CDR3. CDR3 protein: CSARGGQPQHF. The CDR3 coding sequence is TGCAGTGCTAGGGGGGGGCAGCCCCAGCATTTT. The chain is built from TRBV20-1 and TRBJ1-5; D may be TRBD1 (5 bases). Looked up from germline, CDR1 is DFQATT and CDR2 is SNEGSKA (reference sequence). V shed 3 bases and J shed 7 bases, with 7 bases lying between them. The CDR3 runs to 11 residues.

The V gene is TRBV7-9, the J gene TRBJ2-5; the D gene is possibly TRBD2 (5 bases). This CDR3 has 16 amino acids. Trimming stripped 5 bases from V and 4 bases from J, with 20 bases between. Germline V gene sequence: CDR1 SEHNR, CDR2 FQNEAQ (reference sequence). CDR3 loop: CASSRPLDWNPETQYF. The CDR3 DNA follows: TGTGCCAGCAGCCGGCCCTTGGACTGGAACCCAGAGACCCAGTACTTC.

The chain recombines TRBV7-2 with TRBJ2-3; possible D gene TRBD1, 5 bases. There are 12 residues in the CDR3. The germline V gene has CDR1 SGHTA and CDR2 FQGNSA. The V end lost 5 bases, the J end lost 8 bases, and 11 bases lay between the germline ends. For the CDR3, the DNA is TGTGCCAGCAGCGCTTCTAGGGGTACGCAGTATTTT. This encodes CASSASRGTQYF. The full variable domain, in which reference TRBV7-2 and TRBJ2-3 provide the parts outside the CDR3, is GAGVSQSPSNKVTEKGKDVELRCDPISGHTALYWYRQSLGQGLEFLIYFQGNSAPDKSGLPSDRFSAERTGGSVSTLTIQRTQQEDSAVYLCASSASRGTQYFGPGTRLTVL.

This chain links TRBV25-1 with TRBJ1-1, with D maybe TRBD1 (6 bases). The germline CDR1 and CDR2 sequences are MGHDK and SYGVNS. V was cut by 4 bases and J by 5 bases, with 11 bases left in between. The CDR3 is 13 residues long. The CDR3 nucleotides are TGTGCCAGCAGTGTACAGGGAAATACTGAAGCTTTCTTT. Translation gives CASSVQGNTEAFF.

This clone was observed a handful of times. The V gene is TRBV28, the J gene TRBJ2-1; D is perhaps TRBD2 (5 bases). Germline V CDR1 and CDR2: MDHEN, SYDVKM. The CDR3 covers 15 residues. The germline V and J ends were trimmed by 2 bases and 3 bases, with 11 bases remaining between them. CDR3 residues: CASSLGEKIYNEQFF. For the CDR3, the DNA is TGTGCCAGCAGTTTAGGGGAGAAGATCTACAATGAGCAGTTCTTC. The whole variable domain, filled in from reference TRBV28 and TRBJ2-1, reads DVKVTQSSRYLVKRTGEKVFLECVQDMDHENMFWYRQDPGLGLRLIYFSYDVKMKEKGDIPEGYSVSREKKERFSLILESASTNQTSMYLCASSLGEKIYNEQFFGPGTRLTVL.

This clone was counted between two and nine times. The gene calls are TRBV11-2 and TRBJ2-5; either TRBD1 or TRBD2 may fit D (5 bases each). This CDR3 is 13 amino acids long. V shed 3 bases and J shed 5 bases, with 10 bases lying between them. Germline V gene lookup returns CDR1 SGHAT and CDR2 FQNNGV. DNA for the CDR3: TGTGCCAGCAGCTTTGGGGGTTCGGAGACCCAGTACTTC. Translating gives CASSFGGSETQYF.

In its sample, this clone was seen a few times. The chain joins TRBV25-1 to TRBJ2-2; TRBD1 is a possible D gene (6 bases). V was pared by 3 bases and J by 3 bases, with 8 bases between. Germline CDR1 is MGHDK and CDR2 is SYGVNS. This CDR3 is built from 14 residues. CDR3 sequence: CASSDGQYTGELFF. CDR3 in DNA: TGTGCCAGCAGTGACGGACAGTACACCGGGGAGCTGTTTTTT.

The genes are TRBV7-8 and TRBJ1-5; the D gene is possibly TRBD1 (5 bases). Germline V CDR1 and CDR2: SGHVS, FQNEAQ. The CDR3 spans 15 residues. V dropped 5 bases and J dropped 1 base, with 12 bases sitting between them. The CDR3 DNA is TGTGCCAGCAGCCTAACCTGGGGCAGCAATCAGCCCCAGCATTTT. Translation: CASSLTWGSNQPQHF.

The genes are TRBV15 and TRBJ1-4; no reliable D call. CDR3 length: 12 residues. The germline V gene encodes CDR1 LNHNV and CDR2 YYDKDF (reference sequence). Trimming left V 1 base short and J 8 bases short, with 5 bases between. The CDR3 loop reads CATSRVLEKLFF. CDR3 nucleotides: TGTGCCACCAGCAGAGTTCTGGAAAAACTGTTTTTT.

This chain links TRBV29-1 with TRBJ2-5; D possibly uses TRBD1 or TRBD2 (5 bases each). Trimming left V 4 bases short and J 5 bases short, with 17 bases between. Germline lookup yields CDR1 SQVTM and CDR2 ANQGSEA. The CDR3 totals 14 residues. The CDR3 is CSVAGAAKGETQYF. The CDR3 coding sequence is TGCAGCGTTGCCGGGGCCGCTAAAGGGGAGACCCAGTACTTC.

The chain is built from TRBV9 and TRBJ2-7; D uncertain. V lost 0 bases, J lost 5 bases, and 15 bases lay in between. Germline CDR1 SGDLS, CDR2 YYNGEE. This CDR3 region has 15 residues. CDR3 protein: CASSVVARWYHEQYF. In nucleotides, the CDR3 is TGTGCCAGCAGCGTAGTAGCCCGGTGGTACCACGAGCAGTACTTC.

CDR3 region: CASSRRTGRYTF. CDR3 coding DNA: TGTGCCAGCAGTAGACGGACAGGGCGCTACACCTTC. The chain couples TRBV28 to TRBJ1-2, with 8 positions matching TRBD1. With V trimmed by 5 bases and J by 9 bases, 5 bases remained unmatched. This CDR3 has 12 residues. From germline, CDR1 is MDHEN and CDR2 SYDVKM.

The genes are TRBV18 and TRBJ2-7, with a possible D match to TRBD1 (6 bases). There are 15 residues in the CDR3. The V gene's germline CDR1 is KGHSH and CDR2 LQKENI. V was shortened by 0 bases and J by 1 base, with 10 bases between the two germline ends. CDR3 sequence reads: CASSPPGTRSYEQYF. DNA for the CDR3: TGTGCCAGCTCACCACCGGGGACACGATCCTACGAGCAGTACTTC.

The rearrangement joins TRBV4-1 to TRBJ2-5, with TRBD1 matching 7 bases. Per germline, CDR1 MGHRA and CDR2 YSYEKL. The CDR3 has 15 residues. The junction had 10 bases not matched to a gene; V was cut back by 2 bases and J by 7 bases. The CDR3 loop is CASSQPGTVKRTQYF. The CDR3 DNA sequence: TGCGCCAGCAGCCAACCCGGGACAGTAAAGAGGACCCAGTACTTC.

V and J are TRBV7-9 and TRBJ1-1; D is ambiguous. CDR3 length equals 15 residues. The V end lost 1 base, the J end lost 2 bases, and 11 bases lay between the germline ends. Looked up from germline, CDR1 is SEHNR and CDR2 is FQNEAQ (reference sequence). The CDR3 here is CASSLVGRRNTEAFF. CDR3 nucleotides: TGTGCCAGCAGCTTAGTAGGCAGGCGCAACACTGAAGCTTTCTTT.

The J gene is TRBJ1-2, the V gene TRBV6-5; 11 bases align to TRBD1. The CDR3 covers 14 residues. V was pared by 6 bases and J by 7 bases, with 7 bases of the junction left unmatched. Germline assignment: CDR1 MNHEY and CDR2 SVGAGI. The CDR3 sequence: CASSRRDRGGGYTF. Here the CDR3 DNA reads TGTGCCAGCAGCCGCAGGGACAGGGGGGGTGGCTACACCTTC.

This chain links TRBV5-5 with TRBJ1-4, with TRBD1 matching over 8 bases. This CDR3 spans 17 amino acids. The ends lost 0 bases at V and 6 bases at J; junction bases unmatched: 10. CDR1 is SGHKS and CDR2 is YYEKEE in the germline V gene (reference sequence). CDR3 residues: CASSLVLGTGGYEKLFF. CDR3 nucleotides: TGTGCCAGCAGCTTGGTATTGGGAACAGGGGGGTATGAAAAACTGTTTTTT.

CDR3 in DNA: TGTGCCAGCGGAAGCGGGAGGAACACCGGGGAGCTGTTTTTT. It translates to CASGSGRNTGELFF. V and J are TRBV7-3 and TRBJ2-2; 8 bases align to TRBD2. The germline V gene encodes CDR1 SGHTA and CDR2 FQGTGA. The CDR3 contains 14 residues. With 8 bases clipped from V and 1 base from J, the junction kept 3 bases outside the gene matches. The entire variable domain, with the rest obtained from reference TRBV7-3 and TRBJ2-2, is as follows: GAGVSQTPSNKVTEKGKYVELRCDPISGHTALYWYRQSLGQGPEFLIYFQGTGAADDSGLPNDRFFAVRPEGSVSTLKIQRTERGDSAVYLCASGSGRNTGELFFGEGSRLTVL.

This clone was recorded a few times. Because the CDR3 is missing its conserved closing phenylalanine or tryptophan, this is likely a read error. The V and J genes are TRBV28 and TRBJ2-4; TRBD1 might be the D (5 bases). V dropped 1 base and J dropped 0 bases, with 13 bases sitting between them. Germline CDR1 is MDHEN and CDR2 is SYDVKM. The CDR3 length is 17 residues. This chain's CDR3 is CASSLFTGALAKNIQYL. CDR3 bases: TGTGCCAGCAGTTTATTTACAGGAGCCCTAGCCAAAAACATTCAGTACCTC.

The DNA of the CDR3 is TGTGCCAGCAGCGCGGGACAGGGGGCTGAGTATGGCTACACCTTC. Translation: CASSAGQGAEYGYTF. The rearrangement links TRBV7-3 to TRBJ1-2, with 12 bases aligning to TRBD1. Unmatched junction bases numbered 6, after V lost 5 bases and J lost 5 bases. This CDR3 has 15 residues. The V gene's germline CDR1 is SGHTA and CDR2 FQGTGA.

There are a few counts of this clone. The chain employs TRBV27 and TRBJ1-1; a weak D match, TRBD1 (5 bases). Trimming removed 5 bases at V and 1 base at J, with 11 bases between. The CDR3 has 14 residues. Germline-derived CDR1 and CDR2 are MNHEY and SMNVEV (reference sequence). The chain's CDR3 is CASSPRQWNTEAFF. In DNA, the CDR3 is TGTGCCAGCAGTCCACGACAGTGGAACACTGAAGCTTTCTTT.